Listed here are 29 T cell receptor beta chains from one sample, sequenced in a study of T cell changes during pregnancy in multiple sclerosis. Here immunoSEQ multiplex PCR was the method, and the copy in TCRdb shows in-frame clones only, minus some. The sample carries 40,000 or so clones, roughly 91% recorded once. Sequenced here: CD4+ T cells from peripheral blood mononuclear cells, sampled in the third trimester of pregnancy. Source of these receptors: a female donor with multiple sclerosis, enrolled in a pregnancy study.

The chain employs TRBV5-5 and TRBJ2-7, with D perhaps matching TRBD1 (6 bases). The CDR3 has 15 amino acids. Germline CDR1 and CDR2: SGHKS and YYEKEE (reference sequence). The ends were cut back, 3 bases at V and 4 bases at J, with 17 bases in the middle. CDR3: CASSSDTGLRYEQYF. The CDR3 DNA reads TGTGCCAGCAGCTCTGACACAGGGTTAAGGTACGAGCAGTACTTC.

The chain couples TRBV5-5 to TRBJ1-1; TRBD1 agrees at 8 bases. Germline trimming cut 4 bases from V and 1 base from J; bases unmatched to any gene: 6. Germline V CDR1 and CDR2: SGHKS, YYEKEE (reference sequence). The CDR3 extends over 15 amino acids. The chain's CDR3 is CASSPFQGANTEAFF. As DNA, the CDR3 is TGTGCCAGCAGCCCGTTTCAGGGGGCGAACACTGAAGCTTTCTTT. Using reference TRBV5-5 and TRBJ1-1 for the parts outside the CDR3, the full variable domain is DAGVTQSPTHLIKTRGQQVTLRCSPISGHKSVSWYQQVLGQGPQFIFQYYEKEERGRGNFPDRFSARQFPNYSSELNVNALLLGDSALYLCASSPFQGANTEAFFGQGTRLTVV.

CDR3 sequence (DNA): TGTGCCAGCAGTTTGACAGGGGCTACCAATCAGCCCCAGCATTTT. Translated, it gives CASSLTGATNQPQHF. This chain joins TRBV6-5 and TRBJ1-5; 8 nucleotides align to TRBD1. Germline CDR1 MNHEY, CDR2 SVGAGI. The CDR3 is 15 residues long. V was clipped by 4 bases and J by 3 bases; unmatched bases: 5.

This chain connects TRBV27 to TRBJ2-1; D unresolved. V was pared by 6 bases and J by 4 bases, with 10 bases between. In germline, CDR1 is MNHEY, CDR2 SMNVEV (reference sequence). This CDR3 spans 13 amino acids. The CDR3 DNA reads as TGTGCCAGCAGAGCAAGTTTTTACAATGAGCAGTTCTTC. This gives the protein CASRASFYNEQFF.

The chain recombines TRBV18 with TRBJ2-7, with D perhaps TRBD1 (5 bases). The CDR3 loop spans 13 amino acids. The ends were cut back, 3 bases at V and 3 bases at J, with 9 bases in the middle. The germline gives CDR1 KGHSH, CDR2 LQKENI. CDR3 region: CASSPRVSYEQYF. The CDR3 DNA follows: TGTGCCAGCTCACCCAGGGTAAGCTACGAGCAGTACTTC.

This chain links TRBV19 with TRBJ1-5, with D hard to call. Germline CDR1 reads LNHDA; CDR2 reads SQIVND (reference sequence). Deletions cut 3 bases from V and 4 bases from J, with 16 bases between. The CDR3 is made up of 16 amino acids. CDR3: CASSIVWNSLNQPQHF. The CDR3, as DNA: TGTGCCAGTAGTATTGTCTGGAACAGCCTTAATCAGCCCCAGCATTTT. Complete variable domain (other parts from reference TRBV19 and TRBJ1-5): DGGITQSPKYLFRKEGQNVTLSCEQNLNHDAMYWYRQDPGQGLRLIYYSQIVNDFQKGDIAEGYSVSREKKESFPLTVTSAQKNPTAFYLCASSIVWNSLNQPQHFGDGTRLSIL.

The rearrangement joins TRBV12-1 to TRBJ1-2. TRBV12-1 is a pseudogene. The CDR3 sequence is 14 residues long. In DNA, the CDR3 is TGTGCCAGCAGCCCCGGGCGGAGGGGAAATGGCTACACCTTC. Amino acids: CASSPGRRGNGYTF.

The V gene is TRBV9, the J gene TRBJ2-7, with D possibly TRBD2 on 6 matching bases. V lost 4 bases, J lost 0 bases, and 11 bases lay in between. The CDR3 loop spans 14 amino acids. Germline CDR1 is SGDLS and CDR2 is YYNGEE. Here the CDR3 reads CASSRSGFSYEQYF. CDR3 coding DNA: TGTGCCAGCAGCCGGAGCGGGTTCTCCTACGAGCAGTACTTC.

The chain links TRBV2 to TRBJ2-1; 7 positions agree with TRBD2. Germline loops: CDR1 SNHLY, CDR2 FYNNEI. The length of the CDR3 is 15 residues. The V segment lost 2 bases and the J segment 5 bases; nucleotides outside the gene matches: 6. CDR3 sequence: CASSEPPLADNEQFF. CDR3 sequence (DNA): TGTGCCAGCAGTGAACCCCCGCTAGCGGACAATGAGCAGTTCTTC.

This CDR3 reads CASSSAYEQYF. CDR3 bases: TGTGCCAGCAGCTCCGCCTACGAGCAGTACTTC. The rearrangement uses TRBV11-1 and TRBJ2-7; D not certain. Trimming stripped 4 bases from V and 2 bases from J, with 3 bases between. CDR1 and CDR2 from the germline V gene are SGHAT and FQDESV (reference sequence). The CDR3 has 11 residues.

The V and J genes are TRBV4-3 and TRBJ1-1, with 7 bases fitting TRBD1. Germline assignment: CDR1 LGHNA and CDR2 YSLEER. The V and J ends lost 2 bases and 0 bases, in that order; junction bases with no gene match: 6. This CDR3 has 16 residues. The CDR3 reads CASSQQTGIMNTEAFF. DNA of the CDR3: TGCGCCAGCAGCCAACAGACAGGGATAATGAACACTGAAGCTTTCTTT.

This clone was recorded once. The V gene is TRBV7-2, the J gene TRBJ2-1, with D uncertain. Trimming stripped 1 base from V and 8 bases from J, with 9 bases between. The CDR3 runs 13 residues. CDR1 SGHTA and CDR2 FQGNSA come from the germline V gene. CDR3 in DNA: TGTGCCAGCAGCTTAGGACCAGCGTATGAGCAGTTCTTC. This gives the protein CASSLGPAYEQFF.

The chain links TRBV30 to TRBJ2-3, with D possibly TRBD2 on 5 matching bases. In germline, CDR1 is GTSNPN, CDR2 SVGIG (reference sequence). There are 13 residues in the CDR3. Trimming removed 6 bases at V and 4 bases at J, with 14 bases between. The CDR3 loop is CACPGILADTQYF. The DNA for the CDR3 is TGTGCCTGTCCGGGGATATTGGCAGATACGCAGTATTTT.

The V call is TRBV11-3, the J call TRBJ2-2; 7 bases match TRBD1. The CDR3 is made up of 15 amino acids. Germline loops: CDR1 SGHNT, CDR2 YENEEA. V shed 3 bases, J shed 0 bases, and the junction held 1 base outside the gene matches. This CDR3 reads CASSLTGTNTGELFF. DNA for the CDR3: TGTGCCAGCAGCTTGACAGGGACGAACACCGGGGAGCTGTTTTTT.

The chain couples TRBV5-6 to TRBJ1-1; D is possibly TRBD1 (5 bases). Germline loops: CDR1 SGHDT, CDR2 YYEEEE. The CDR3 consists of 14 residues. V dropped 0 bases and J dropped 3 bases, with 9 bases sitting between them. The CDR3 DNA is TGTGCCAGCAGCTTGGCTTTGGGGCACACTGAAGCTTTCTTT. The encoded protein is CASSLALGHTEAFF.

J is TRBJ2-1 and V is TRBV28, with D possibly matching TRBD2 (6 bases). The CDR3 loop spans 16 amino acids. Germline values: CDR1 MDHEN, CDR2 SYDVKM. Trimming pared 6 bases from V and 0 bases from J, leaving 15 bases between. In nucleotides, the CDR3 is TGTGCCAGCAGCCCCGGGACTTTATACTCCTACAATGAGCAGTTCTTC. It specifies CASSPGTLYSYNEQFF. Supplemented by reference TRBV28 and TRBJ2-1, the full variable domain reads DVKVTQSSRYLVKRTGEKVFLECVQDMDHENMFWYRQDPGLGLRLIYFSYDVKMKEKGDIPEGYSVSREKKERFSLILESASTNQTSMYLCASSPGTLYSYNEQFFGPGTRLTVL.

V is TRBV5-1 and J is TRBJ1-1, with 9 bases fitting TRBD1. The CDR3 has 15 amino acids. V lost 4 bases, J lost 2 bases, and 6 bases stayed unmatched. The V gene's germline CDR1 is SGHRS and CDR2 YFSETQ. The CDR3 reads CASSTRTGANTEAFF. The CDR3 DNA follows: TGCGCCAGCAGCACCAGGACAGGGGCTAACACTGAAGCTTTCTTT.

The genes are TRBV7-9 and TRBJ1-2; D is uncertain. Trimming cost V 1 base and J 7 bases, with 10 bases left between them. The CDR3 extends over 13 amino acids. Germline assignment: CDR1 SEHNR and CDR2 FQNEAQ (reference sequence). In nucleotides, the CDR3 is TGTGCCAGCAGCTTAGGACTGGGGAGTGGCTACACCTTC. Amino acids: CASSLGLGSGYTF.

V gene TRBV5-5 combines with J gene TRBJ2-3, with 8 nucleotides matching TRBD1. CDR3 length: 16 amino acids. Germline CDR1 and CDR2: SGHKS and YYEKEE (reference sequence). The V segment lost 2 bases and the J segment 4 bases; nucleotides outside the gene matches: 9. This CDR3 reads CASSFRPGQGADTQYF. DNA for the CDR3: TGTGCCAGCAGCTTTAGACCCGGACAGGGCGCAGATACGCAGTATTTT.

The chain carries TRBV5-4 and TRBJ2-7; 8 nucleotides align to TRBD2. Unmatched junction bases numbered 6, after V lost 4 bases and J lost 0 bases. Looked up from germline, CDR1 is SGHNT and CDR2 is YYREEE (reference sequence). The CDR3 covers 15 residues. CDR3 bases: TGTGCCAGCAGCCGTAGCGGGACGAGCTCCTACGAGCAGTACTTC. Amino acid sequence: CASSRSGTSSYEQYF. The variable domain in full, with the rest retrieved from reference TRBV5-4 and TRBJ2-7, is ETGVTQSPTHLIKTRGQQVTLRCSSQSGHNTVSWYQQALGQGPQFIFQYYREEENGRGNFPPRFSGLQFPNYSSELNVNALELDDSALYLCASSRSGTSSYEQYFGPGTRLTVT.

V and J are TRBV28 and TRBJ2-7, with TRBD1 identical over 8 bases. The germline V gene has CDR1 MDHEN and CDR2 SYDVKM. The CDR3 totals 14 residues. The J segment lost 7 bases and the V segment lost 2 bases, leaving 7 bases of the junction unmatched. The CDR3 sequence is CASSLQGAPREQYF. The CDR3, as DNA: TGTGCCAGCAGTTTACAGGGGGCGCCGAGGGAGCAGTACTTC.

V is TRBV29-1 and J is TRBJ2-7, with 9 bases lining up with TRBD1. Germline CDR1 is SQVTM and CDR2 is ANQGSEA. The V segment lost 5 bases and the J segment 7 bases; nucleotides outside the gene matches: 12. The CDR3 totals 14 residues. CDR3 sequence (DNA): TGCAGCGTTAGGGACAGGGCTGTCTCGTGGGAGCAGTACTTC. It translates to CSVRDRAVSWEQYF.

V and J are TRBV2 and TRBJ2-2, with 11 positions matching TRBD1. The V gene end was trimmed by 6 bases and the J gene end by 7 bases; junction bases not matched to a gene: 7. This CDR3 is built from 15 residues. Germline V gene data show CDR1 as SNHLY and CDR2 as FYNNEI. CDR3 in DNA: TGTGCCAGCAGGAGTGAGGGACAGGGGGGCGGGGAGCTGTTTTTT. Its protein is CASRSEGQGGGELFF.

This chain uses TRBV28 with TRBJ2-7; possible D gene TRBD2, 6 bases. V lost 5 bases and J 2 bases, leaving 16 bases between the germline ends. The CDR3 loop spans 15 amino acids. Germline loops: CDR1 MDHEN, CDR2 SYDVKM. CDR3 in amino acids: CASSETGGATYEQYF. The CDR3 region has the DNA TGTGCCAGCAGTGAAACAGGAGGGGCTACCTACGAGCAGTACTTC.

The table lists this clone with a count of one. V and J are TRBV29-1 and TRBJ2-2; tentatively, D is TRBD2 (5 bases). The CDR3 is 14 amino acids. V shed 6 bases and J shed 0 bases, with 11 bases lying between them. Germline V CDR1 and CDR2: SQVTM, ANQGSEA. Written as DNA, the CDR3 is TGCAGCGTGGTGAGAGGGACGAACACCGGGGAGCTGTTTTTT. Encoded protein: CSVVRGTNTGELFF.

The rearrangement links TRBV10-3 to TRBJ2-1; 9 bases fit TRBD2. The V and J ends lost 0 bases and 10 bases, in that order; junction bases with no gene match: 10. CDR1 is ENHRY, CDR2 SYGVKD, per germline. This CDR3 comprises 16 residues. CDR3 sequence (DNA): TGTGCCATCAGTGAGTCGGGTGGGGCGGGAGGGTCGGAGCAGTTCTTC. Encoded protein: CAISESGGAGGSEQFF.

This sequence joins TRBV29-1 and TRBJ1-1, with D hard to call. This CDR3 comprises 14 residues. The V end was cut by 4 bases, the J end by 0 bases, with 12 bases between. CDR1 and CDR2 from the germline V gene are SQVTM and ANQGSEA. The CDR3 spells CSVVWQALNTEAFF. Here the CDR3 DNA reads TGCAGCGTTGTGTGGCAGGCCTTGAACACTGAAGCTTTCTTT.

This chain connects TRBV7-6 to TRBJ2-3; D not certain. With 1 base removed from V and 1 base from J, the gap between germline ends came to 9 bases. Germline values: CDR1 SGHVS, CDR2 FNYEAQ. The CDR3 covers 15 residues. CDR3 nucleotides: TGTGCCAGCAGCTTAGAGACGGGTCGCACAGATACGCAGTATTTT. Protein: CASSLETGRTDTQYF.

This clone is a singleton in its sample. The chain has TRBV5-1 and TRBJ2-7, with TRBD1 matching over 9 bases. V was clipped by 1 base and J by 2 bases; unmatched bases: 4. This CDR3 comprises 15 residues. Germline V gene lookup returns CDR1 SGHRS and CDR2 YFSETQ. The chain's CDR3 is CASSLRDRVTYEQYF. In DNA form, the CDR3 reads TGCGCCAGCAGCTTGCGGGACAGGGTCACCTACGAGCAGTACTTC. Complete variable domain (other parts from reference TRBV5-1 and TRBJ2-7): KAGVTQTPRYLIKTRGQQVTLSCSPISGHRSVSWYQQTPGQGLQFLFEYFSETQRNKGNFPGRFSGRQFSNSRSEMNVSTLELGDSALYLCASSLRDRVTYEQYFGPGTRLTVT.